The rows below give T cell receptor beta chains drawn from one sample of a study of chemoradiotherapy in HPV16-positive cancers. Generated by immunoSEQ multiplex PCR, the TCRdb table keeps only in-frame clones and is missing some. The data hold around 13,000 clones, with 85% to 90% observed a single time. Sequencing used blood, obtained from a patient who underwent chemoradiotherapy. The receptors here all came from a human donor with HPV-associated anogenital cancer. Each CDR3 is given with its conserved first and last residue. A D gene is named only where the DNA matches it firmly. Where a row states a size, it is once, few, many or the class of an expanded clone; other rows omit it.

V	size	J	D	CDR3	DNA
TRBV15	once	TRBJ2-3	NA	CATSREAGSADTQYF	TGTGCCACCAGCAGAGAGGCGGGAAGCGCAGATACGCAGTATTTT
TRBV19	NA	TRBJ1-1	NA	CASSPGRTEAFF	TGTGCCAGTAGCCCAGGGAGGACTGAAGCTTTCTTT
TRBV5-1	NA	TRBJ2-7	TRBD1	CASSADRGREQYF	TGCGCCAGCAGCGCGGACAGGGGGCGCGAGCAGTACTTC
TRBV6-5	NA	TRBJ1-5	NA	CASSYYGSLGQHF	TGTGCCAGCAGTTACTATGGCAGCCTGGGCCAGCATTTT
TRBV28	NA	TRBJ1-4	TRBD1	CASSLGTGLGKLFF	TGTGCCAGCAGTTTGGGGACAGGGTTAGGAAAACTGTTTTTT
TRBV7-9	NA	TRBJ1-6	NA	CASSLGGPRDSPLHF	TGTGCCAGCAGCTTAGGGGGACCCCGGGATTCACCCCTCCACTTT
TRBV6-1	NA	TRBJ1-1	TRBD1	CASIRTGSGTEAFF	TGTGCCAGCATCCGGACAGGGTCGGGCACTGAAGCTTTCTTT
TRBV5-1	NA	TRBJ1-1	NA	CASSTGHMNTEAFF	TGCGCCAGCAGCACGGGACATATGAACACTGAAGCTTTCTTT
TRBV18	NA	TRBJ2-7	NA	CASSPPGAGKLEQYF	TGTGCCAGCTCACCACCGGGGGCGGGAAAACTCGAGCAGTACTTC
TRBV6-1	NA	TRBJ1-5	TRBD1	CASSGDSIRNQPQHF	TGTGCCAGCAGTGGGGACAGTATCCGGAATCAGCCCCAGCATTTT
TRBV7-9	NA	TRBJ2-2	TRBD1	CATSGQPAGELFF	TGTGCCACCTCGGGACAGCCGGCCGGGGAGCTGTTTTTT
TRBV7-3	NA	TRBJ1-3	NA	CASTFSGASGNTIYF	TGTGCCAGCACCTTCTCTGGGGCGTCTGGAAACACCATATATTTT
TRBV18	NA	TRBJ2-5	NA	CASSFTGQETQYF	TGTGCCAGCTCCTTCACAGGACAAGAGACCCAGTACTTC
TRBV4-1	NA	TRBJ2-7	TRBD2	CASSRGSGTSGSSYEQYF	TGCGCCAGCAGTCGCGGCTCCGGGACTAGCGGGAGCTCCTACGAGCAGTACTTC
TRBV7-2	NA	TRBJ2-1	NA	CASSLPGHSSYNEQFF	TGTGCCAGCAGCTTACCGGGACATAGCTCCTACAATGAGCAGTTCTTC
TRBV9	NA	TRBJ2-5	TRBD1	CASSVVGQGGETQYF	TGTGCCAGCAGCGTAGTGGGACAGGGGGGAGAGACCCAGTACTTC
TRBV10-3	NA	TRBJ2-2	TRBD2	CAISERAGGTGELFF	TGTGCCATCAGTGAGCGAGCGGGAGGCACCGGGGAGCTGTTTTTT
TRBV5-1	few	TRBJ2-7	NA	CASSLGHRDTTYEQYF	TGCGCCAGCAGCTTGGGGCACCGGGACACGACCTACGAGCAGTACTTC
TRBV7-2	NA	TRBJ2-7	NA	CASSGASYEQYF	TGTGCCAGCAGCGGAGCCTCCTACGAGCAGTACTTC
TRBV18	NA	TRBJ1-2	NA	CASSPLDDSYGYTF	TGTGCCAGCTCACCACTCGACGACAGCTATGGCTACACCTTC
TRBV5-1	NA	TRBJ2-2	NA	CASSSGQRNTGELFF	TGCGCCAGCAGCTCTGGACAGCGGAACACCGGGGAGCTGTTTTTT
TRBV7-9	NA	TRBJ2-3	NA	CASSSRSDTQYF	TGTGCCAGCAGCTCCCGGTCAGATACGCAGTATTTT
TRBV9	once	TRBJ2-3	TRBD1	CASSATGSGASTDTQYF	TGTGCCAGCAGCGCGACAGGGTCGGGTGCTAGCACAGATACGCAGTATTTT
TRBV7-9	NA	TRBJ2-7	NA	CASSSHGAGPYEQYF	TGTGCCAGCAGTTCCCATGGGGCCGGGCCCTACGAGCAGTACTTC
TRBV4-3	once	TRBJ2-6	NA	CASSQDGAGAGANVLTF	TGCGCCAGCAGCCAAGATGGGGCAGGGGCTGGGGCCAACGTCCTGACTTTC
TRBV4-3	NA	TRBJ2-1	NA	CASSQDWGDFSYNEQFF	TGCGCCAGCAGCCAAGATTGGGGAGATTTCTCCTACAATGAGCAGTTCTTC
TRBV4-1	NA	TRBJ2-7	TRBD2	CASSQERRGAYSYEQYF	TGCGCCAGCAGCCAAGAGAGGCGGGGGGCCTATTCCTACGAGCAGTACTTC
TRBV2	few	TRBJ2-1	TRBD2	CASNPSGGALEQFF	TGTGCCAGCAACCCTAGCGGGGGGGCGCTTGAGCAGTTCTTC
TRBV7-3	NA	TRBJ2-2	TRBD2	CASSLRVGGRSTGELFF	TGTGCCAGCAGCTTAAGGGTTGGCGGGAGAAGTACCGGGGAGCTGTTTTTT
TRBV29-1	NA	TRBJ2-7	NA	CSVTFGVRVGEQYF	TGCAGCGTCACCTTTGGGGTTAGGGTGGGGGAGCAGTACTTC
TRBV6-1	NA	TRBJ2-5	NA	CASMGGRAQETQYF	TGTGCCAGCATGGGGGGCAGGGCCCAGGAGACCCAGTACTTC
TRBV13	NA	TRBJ1-1	NA	CASSFRVNTEAFF	TGTGCCAGCAGCTTTAGAGTGAACACTGAAGCTTTCTTT
TRBV28	NA	TRBJ2-7	TRBD2	CASSLGLAGFEQYF	TGTGCCAGCAGTTTAGGCCTAGCGGGATTCGAGCAGTACTTC
TRBV5-4	NA	TRBJ2-7	NA	CASSDRRSYEQYF	TGTGCCAGCAGCGACAGGAGATCCTACGAGCAGTACTTC